This TCR beta chain was recorded in a study of blood T cell repertoires in COVID-19. Original analysis: It was from reference gene primer amplification that nucleated cell counts were estimated. Repertoires were generated with immunoSEQ multiplex PCR, while TCRdb's copy carries only in-frame clones and drops some. Clone size and V and J calls were adopted from that table, with D and trimming inferred from the DNA. The repertoire holds approximately 75,000 clones, less than 90% seen once, with around 13% in the top ten. Ten or more counts support this clone. This CDR3 contains 12 residues. The gene calls are TRBV21-1 and TRBJ2-7; the table's TRBD1 call for D was not verified on the DNA. TRBV21-1 is termed a pseudogene. Sequenced sample: peripheral blood. This clonotype originated in a man aged 50 or older with COVID-19, enrolled during active disease. The DNA of the CDR3 is TGTGCCAGCAGCATTTTACACTACGAGCAGTACTTC. Translating it yields CASSILHYEQYF.